This TCR beta chain was found in a study of vaccination effects on CD4 cells after COVID-19 (dated by TCRdb to 2022 to 2024). Background for the entire study: Across the study, the median time from the second dose to post-vaccine sampling was 72 days (range 14 to 241). The study compared SARS-CoV-2 spike-specific CD4+ TCR repertoires before and after mRNA vaccination in COVID-19 convalescent patients and infection-naive vaccine recipients. Altogether, about 10 COVID-19 convalescent patients and a few SARS-CoV-2-naive healthy vaccine recipients made up the full study. Cultures from other donors in the study were sequenced with the Oncomine TCR Beta short-read assay on an Illumina iSeq 100.

Study-wide conclusions, independent of this receptor: Limitations of the study were the small number of convalescent patients and the absence of early post-infection timepoints. Clones induced by infection and clones induced by vaccination both contracted markedly at late timepoints after vaccination, which fits with T cell responses waning over time. In healthy vaccine recipients, vaccine-induced clones were almost all SARS-CoV-2 mono-reactive, with only 1 of 255 being cross-reactive with common cold coronaviruses.

In the ViraFEST assay, PBMC were stimulated with viral peptide pools, and TCR sequencing was then used to find antigen-specific CD4+ T cell clonotypes based on their expansion. After less than 13 days of culture, CD4+ T cells were isolated with the EasySep CD4+ T cell isolation kit. Each participant received two doses of an mRNA SARS-CoV-2 vaccine, either BNT162b2 or mRNA-1273. None of the healthy vaccine recipients had a prior SARS-CoV-2 infection, which was confirmed by nucleocapsid antibody tests that came back negative both before and after vaccination. A few million PBMC per well were cultured with 9 to 10 ug/ml peptides in IMDM containing roughly 5% human AB serum, about 9.6 IU/ml IL-2 and gentamicin. On days 3 and 7, half of the culture medium was replaced with fresh IL-2-containing medium. Unless noted otherwise, every peptide stimulation condition was cultured in triplicate wells. Using Ficoll-Paque Plus gradient centrifugation, PBMC were separated from whole blood and then either used fresh or cryopreserved at -140C. Overlapping peptide pools spanned the spike proteins of SARS-CoV-2 and the common cold coronaviruses HCoV-NL63, HCoV-OC43 and HCoV-229E. The QIAamp micro DNA kit was used to extract genomic DNA from the cultured CD4+ T cells.

Comments on this clone: Its antigen is still unknown. No base qualities exist here, and no much larger clone lies one base off it.

The receptor library was made with the immunoSEQ multiplex PCR assay. DNA from the cultured, isolated CD4+ T cells was subjected to TCR beta CDR3 sequencing. As for the authors' bioinformatics: Non-productive TCR sequences were removed and reads were trimmed to the CDR3 region, keeping CDR3s of at least 7 amino acids. The MANAFEST web app was used to identify antigen-specific clonotypes by comparing expansion in peptide wells with expansion in reference cultures. For clones to be considered positive, expansion at FDR<0.05 versus reference and all other wells, an odds ratio above 5, and a frequency above 0.1% in two replicate wells were required. Clonotypes significantly expanded in SARS-CoV-2 spike wells and in at least one common cold coronavirus spike condition were defined as cross-reactive. CDR3 similarity was assessed by Levenshtein distance with the stringdist R package, and unrooted trees were built with ape in R 3.6.1. TCRdb holds this immuneACCESS table with in-frame rearrangements only. Some clones are missing; in checked studies, unresolved V genes explain under half, and the rest has no known cause. V, J and clone size were drawn from that table, and D and trimming were deduced from the DNA. The sample table records tens of thousands of clones; 74% of these occur just once. The ten largest clones take up roughly a sixth of the sample.

The sequence was obtained from a human donor who received a COVID-19 vaccine. Source: CD4+ T cells from PBMCs cultured with HCoV-OC43 spike peptides, taken after COVID-19 vaccination. Per the publication, the cell subset or site label means: HCoV-OC43 spike overlapping peptide pool stimulation.

The nucleotide sequence reads as follows: TGTGCCAGCAGTCGTCCCGGGACTAGCGACTACGAGCAGTACTTC. The encoded protein is CASSRPGTSDYEQYF. The V and J genes are TRBV6-5 and TRBJ2-7; TRBD2 aligns with 10 central bases. Trimming accounts for 5 bases at V and 3 bases at J, while the number of junction bases matched to no gene is 7. Taken from cysteine to phenylalanine, the CDR3 has 15 residues. Just the 45-base CDR3 DNA is kept, in frame starting at base 1. From a lookup of the germline V gene, CDR1 and CDR2 are MNHEY and SVGAGI.